Shown below are 18 T cell receptor beta chains from a single sample sequenced in a study of blood T cell repertoires in COVID-19. TCRdb's copy holds only in-frame clones and misses some; the assay was immunoSEQ multiplex PCR. The table records some 300,000 clones, around 92% of them present only once. The specimen sequenced was peripheral blood. These TCRs come from a woman aged 25 to 39 with COVID-19, enrolled during active disease.

V is TRBV5-4 and J is TRBJ1-1, with D maybe TRBD1 (6 bases). CDR1 SGHNT and CDR2 YYREEE come from the germline V gene (reference sequence). V was cut by 6 bases and J by 4 bases, with 16 bases left in between. The CDR3 runs 14 residues. The CDR3 nucleotides read TGTGCCAGCACCCGGGGGGGGCAGGTCACTGAAGCTTTCTTT. Encoded protein: CASTRGGQVTEAFF.

The genes are TRBV6-4 and TRBJ2-2; D gene uncertain. The CDR3 sequence is 13 residues long. Germline assignment: CDR1 MRHNA and CDR2 SNTAGT. The V end lost 4 bases, the J end lost 6 bases, and 9 bases lay between the germline ends. This CDR3 is CASSVQAPGELFF. CDR3 sequence (DNA): TGTGCCAGCAGTGTTCAGGCGCCCGGGGAGCTGTTTTTT.

The chain is built from TRBV15 and TRBJ1-5, with D tentatively TRBD1 (5 bases). Germline V CDR1 and CDR2: LNHNV, YYDKDF (reference sequence). The CDR3 totals 17 residues. Deletions cut 0 bases from V and 2 bases from J, with 14 bases between. CDR3 sequence: CATSRDGEGTGNQPQHF. CDR3 DNA: TGTGCCACCAGCAGAGATGGGGAGGGGACGGGCAATCAGCCCCAGCATTTT.

The chain has TRBV28 and TRBJ1-6, with 8 bases fitting TRBD1. The CDR3 totals 14 residues. Germline CDR1 reads MDHEN; CDR2 reads SYDVKM. Losses at the gene ends were 8 bases for V and 6 bases for J; bases not matched to a gene: 6. The CDR3 loop reads CASLGQGGNSPLHF. The CDR3 DNA reads TGTGCCAGCCTCGGACAGGGCGGTAATTCACCCCTCCACTTT. The entire variable domain, with the rest obtained from reference TRBV28 and TRBJ1-6, is as follows: DVKVTQSSRYLVKRTGEKVFLECVQDMDHENMFWYRQDPGLGLRLIYFSYDVKMKEKGDIPEGYSVSREKKERFSLILESASTNQTSMYLCASLGQGGNSPLHFGNGTRLTVT.

The chain carries TRBV3-1 (or the pseudogene TRBV3-2) and TRBJ1-2; the D gene is possibly TRBD1 (5 bases). CDR3 length equals 11 residues. Looked up from germline, CDR1 is LGHDT and CDR2 is YNNKEL (reference sequence). V was clipped by 4 bases and J by 7 bases, with 7 bases between them. The CDR3 sequence is CASSPGGGYTF. For the CDR3, the DNA is TGTGCCAGCAGCCCGGGGGGTGGCTACACCTTC.

The chain carries TRBV11-3 and TRBJ2-1; 8 nucleotides match TRBD2. CDR1 is SGHNT, CDR2 YENEEA, per germline. This CDR3 is built from 21 residues. Germline trimming cut 0 bases from V and 4 bases from J; bases unmatched to any gene: 20. CDR3 coding DNA: TGTGCCAGCAGCTTAGAAGTCGGCGGGGGGTCCTTTGGAGGCGGGTACAATGAGCAGTTCTTC. It specifies CASSLEVGGGSFGGGYNEQFF.

The chain recombines TRBV10-3 with TRBJ2-7; tentatively, D is TRBD2 (6 bases). The germline V gene has CDR1 ENHRY and CDR2 SYGVKD. Trimming took 1 base from V and 7 from J, leaving 29 bases between them. This CDR3 has 19 amino acids. The CDR3 reads CAISEYASGGSRGSPEQYF. As DNA, the CDR3 is TGTGCCATCAGTGAGTACGCTTCAGGTGGGTCGCGGGGCTCCCCGGAGCAGTACTTC.

The rearrangement joins TRBV7-2 to TRBJ1-4; D might be TRBD1 (6 bases). Trimming pared 5 bases from V and 3 bases from J, leaving 13 bases between. The germline V gene encodes CDR1 SGHTA and CDR2 FQGNSA. The CDR3 runs to 15 residues. This CDR3 is CASSLIGTSNEKLFF. The CDR3 DNA reads as TGTGCCAGCAGCCTTATCGGGACATCTAATGAAAAACTGTTTTTT. The whole variable domain, filled in from reference TRBV7-2 and TRBJ1-4, reads GAGVSQSPSNKVTEKGKDVELRCDPISGHTALYWYRQSLGQGLEFLIYFQGNSAPDKSGLPSDRFSAERTGGSVSTLTIQRTQQEDSAVYLCASSLIGTSNEKLFFGSGTQLSVL.

CDR3 DNA sequence: TGTGCCACCAGTGTACCTCGAGCGGGGGGTATGGATACGCAGTATTTT. Translated: CATSVPRAGGMDTQYF. The chain has TRBV24-1 and TRBJ2-3, with 9 nucleotides matching TRBD2. The germline V gene encodes CDR1 KGHDR and CDR2 SFDVKD. The CDR3 length is 16 residues. The V gene end was trimmed by 5 bases and the J gene end by 6 bases; junction bases not matched to a gene: 11.

The J gene is TRBJ2-7, the V gene TRBV4-2; 7 positions match TRBD1. CDR3 length: 16 residues. The germline V gene has CDR1 LGHNA and CDR2 YNFKEQ. V lost 1 base to trimming and J lost 1 base; unmatched junction nucleotides: 7. The CDR3: CASSQATGQVSYEQYF. CDR3 in DNA: TGTGCCAGCAGCCAAGCTACAGGACAGGTATCCTACGAGCAGTACTTC.

There are a few counts of this clone. The V and J genes are TRBV7-9 and TRBJ2-5; D is unresolved. Trimming left V 5 bases short and J 4 bases short, with 8 bases between. The CDR3 runs 12 residues. From germline, CDR1 is SEHNR and CDR2 FQNEAQ (reference sequence). The CDR3 loop reads CASSHGTETQYF. The CDR3 nucleotides read TGTGCCAGCAGCCACGGTACAGAGACCCAGTACTTC. The full variable domain, in which reference TRBV7-9 and TRBJ2-5 provide the parts outside the CDR3, is DTGVSQNPRHKITKRGQNVTFRCDPISEHNRLYWYRQTLGQGPEFLTYFQNEAQLEKSRLLSDRFSAERPKGSFSTLEIQRTEQGDSAMYLCASSHGTETQYFGPGTRLLVL.

The chain recombines TRBV10-3 with TRBJ1-2; perhaps TRBD1 as D (6 bases). This CDR3 contains 14 residues. The V end lost 2 bases, the J end lost 7 bases, and 14 bases lay between the germline ends. The V gene's germline CDR1 is ENHRY and CDR2 SYGVKD. CDR3 sequence: CAISEPNRDFGYTF. CDR3 bases: TGTGCCATCAGTGAGCCCAACAGGGATTTTGGCTACACCTTC.

The chain combines TRBV2 with TRBJ1-1; the D gene is possibly TRBD1 (5 bases). This CDR3 region has 14 residues. The V and J ends lost 0 bases and 6 bases respectively, with 11 bases between them. Per the germline V gene, CDR1 is SNHLY and CDR2 is FYNNEI. CDR3 region: CASSEAGGSSEAFF. The CDR3 DNA is TGTGCCAGCAGTGAAGCGGGGGGTTCCTCTGAAGCTTTCTTT.

This chain links TRBV27 with TRBJ2-3; 8 bases match TRBD2. The V segment lost 5 bases and the J segment 2 bases; nucleotides outside the gene matches: 9. This CDR3 has 16 residues. The germline V gene encodes CDR1 MNHEY and CDR2 SMNVEV (reference sequence). The DNA for the CDR3 is TGTGCCAGCAGTCTCACTAGCGGCTATAACACAGATACGCAGTATTTT. It codes for CASSLTSGYNTDTQYF.

The chain combines TRBV10-1 with TRBJ1-1; a weak D match, TRBD1 (5 bases). The CDR3 is 14 amino acids. Per the germline V gene, CDR1 is WNHNN and CDR2 is SYGVQD (reference sequence). V was clipped by 4 bases and J by 5 bases, with 14 bases between them. The CDR3 reads CASSARVGKTEAFF. The CDR3 coding sequence is TGCGCCAGCAGTGCCAGGGTGGGAAAGACTGAAGCTTTCTTT.

This clone appeared a few times. J is TRBJ1-1 and V is TRBV4-2; no clear D gene. Deletions cut 0 bases from V and 3 bases from J, with 8 bases between. Germline-derived CDR1 and CDR2 are LGHNA and YNFKEQ. This CDR3 is 14 amino acids long. Here the CDR3 reads CASSQDEGYTEAFF. The CDR3 region has the DNA TGTGCCAGCAGCCAAGATGAGGGATACACTGAAGCTTTCTTT.

The V call is TRBV19, the J call TRBJ2-2, with 8 bases that match TRBD1. With 7 bases clipped from V and 4 bases from J, the junction kept 5 bases outside the gene matches. The CDR3 length is 14 residues. From germline, CDR1 is LNHDA and CDR2 SQIVND (reference sequence). DNA of the CDR3: TGTGCCAGTACCAGGACAGGGATCACCGGGGAGCTGTTTTTT. This gives the protein CASTRTGITGELFF.

The chain uses TRBV4-2 and TRBJ2-7, with D perhaps TRBD1 (6 bases). This CDR3 comprises 13 residues. Germline V gene lookup returns CDR1 LGHNA and CDR2 YNFKEQ. Deletions cut 3 bases from V and 3 bases from J, with 9 bases between. The CDR3 bases are TGTGCCAGCAGCCAGGAACAGGGCTACGAGCAGTACGTC. Encoded protein: CASSQEQGYEQYV.